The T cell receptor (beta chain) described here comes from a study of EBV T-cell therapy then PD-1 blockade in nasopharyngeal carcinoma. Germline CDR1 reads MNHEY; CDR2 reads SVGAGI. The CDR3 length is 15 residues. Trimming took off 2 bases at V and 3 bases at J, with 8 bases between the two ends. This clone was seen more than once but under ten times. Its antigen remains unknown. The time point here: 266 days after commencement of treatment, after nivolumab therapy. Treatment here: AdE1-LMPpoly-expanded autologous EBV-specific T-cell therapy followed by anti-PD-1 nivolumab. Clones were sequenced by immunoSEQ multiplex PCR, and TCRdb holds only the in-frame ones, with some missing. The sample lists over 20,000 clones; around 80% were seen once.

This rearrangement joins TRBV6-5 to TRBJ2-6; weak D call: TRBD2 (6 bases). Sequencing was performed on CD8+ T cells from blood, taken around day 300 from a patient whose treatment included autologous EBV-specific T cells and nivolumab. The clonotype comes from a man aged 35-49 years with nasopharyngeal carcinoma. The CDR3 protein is CASSYGGDGANVLTF. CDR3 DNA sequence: TGTGCCAGCAGTTACGGAGGGGATGGGGCCAACGTCCTGACTTTC.